Each of the 19 T cell receptor beta chains below was sequenced from the same sample in a study of technical replicates of blood from a handful of donors. Measured with immunoSEQ multiplex PCR; TCRdb has only the in-frame clones, and not every one. The table includes approximately 78,000 clones, more than 90% detected once. The sequenced sample consisted of T cells isolated from PBMCs. The receptors come from a human donor in good health.

This sequence joins TRBV5-1 and TRBJ1-1; D is possibly TRBD1 (6 bases). In germline, CDR1 is SGHRS, CDR2 YFSETQ. V shed 2 bases and J shed 1 base, with 15 bases lying between them. There are 16 residues in the CDR3. The chain's CDR3 is CASSFVPQGGNTEAFF. The CDR3 region has the DNA TGCGCCAGCAGCTTCGTCCCACAGGGCGGGAACACTGAAGCTTTCTTT. Full variable domain (missing parts from reference TRBV5-1 and TRBJ1-1): KAGVTQTPRYLIKTRGQQVTLSCSPISGHRSVSWYQQTPGQGLQFLFEYFSETQRNKGNFPGRFSGRQFSNSRSEMNVSTLELGDSALYLCASSFVPQGGNTEAFFGQGTRLTVV.

The J gene is TRBJ2-1, the V gene TRBV4-2, with D perhaps matching TRBD1 (5 bases). CDR3 length: 14 residues. CDR1 is LGHNA and CDR2 is YNFKEQ in the germline V gene. The ends were cut back, 2 bases at V and 5 bases at J, with 10 bases in the middle. CDR3 protein: CASSQSDIDNEQFF. The CDR3 DNA sequence: TGTGCCAGCAGCCAATCGGACATTGACAATGAGCAGTTCTTC.

The chain carries TRBV30 and TRBJ2-4; 8 bases map to TRBD2. V was clipped by 0 bases and J by 12 bases; unmatched bases: 4. CDR1 and CDR2 (germline): GTSNPN, SVGIG (reference sequence). This CDR3 spans 12 amino acids. CDR3 coding DNA: TGTGCCTGGAGTGTGAGCGGGGGAAGTCAGTACTTC. Translating it yields CAWSVSGGSQYF. The variable domain in full, completed from reference TRBV30 and TRBJ2-4, reads SQTIHQWPATLVQPVGSPLSLECTVEGTSNPNLYWYRQAAGRGLQLLFYSVGIGQISSEVPQNLSASRPQDRQFILSSKKLLLSDSGFYLCAWSVSGGSQYFGAGTRLSVL.

This chain links TRBV28 with TRBJ1-5; 7 bases agree with TRBD1. Germline V gene lookup returns CDR1 MDHEN and CDR2 SYDVKM. The CDR3 extends over 14 amino acids. The ends lost 4 bases at V and 9 bases at J; junction bases unmatched: 9. The CDR3 is CASSSPQGVRPQHF. The CDR3 DNA is TGTGCCAGCAGTTCCCCCCAGGGGGTTAGGCCCCAGCATTTT.

The genes are TRBV5-6 and TRBJ1-4, with D perhaps matching TRBD1 (5 bases). The V and J ends lost 3 bases and 8 bases respectively, with 11 bases between them. In germline, CDR1 is SGHDT, CDR2 YYEEEE. CDR3 length: 13 amino acids. CDR3 DNA sequence: TGTGCCAGCAGCTATACAGGCTTAGAAAAACTGTTTTTT. The encoded protein is CASSYTGLEKLFF.

J is TRBJ1-4 and V is TRBV15, with D perhaps TRBD1 (6 bases). The V gene's germline CDR1 is LNHNV and CDR2 YYDKDF (reference sequence). V lost 8 bases and J lost 3, with 13 bases in between. The CDR3 contains 14 residues. As DNA, the CDR3 is TGTGCCACCTGCGGACAGCCCTCTAATGAAAAACTGTTTTTT. Amino acid sequence: CATCGQPSNEKLFF. The full variable domain, in which reference TRBV15 and TRBJ1-4 provide the parts outside the CDR3, is DAMVIQNPRYQVTQFGKPVTLSCSQTLNHNVMYWYQQKSSQAPKLLFHYYDKDFNNEADTPDNFQSRRPNTSFCFLDIRSPGLGDTAMYLCATCGQPSNEKLFFGSGTQLSVL.

This chain connects TRBV27 to TRBJ2-2, with 7 nucleotides matching TRBD1. V gave up 5 bases and J gave up 5 bases; unmatched junction bases: 8. The germline V gene encodes CDR1 MNHEY and CDR2 SMNVEV (reference sequence). The CDR3 length is 15 residues. DNA of the CDR3: TGTGCCAGCAGTCTCCGGGACAGTGGGACCGGGGAGCTGTTTTTT. This codes for CASSLRDSGTGELFF.

The chain joins TRBV28 to TRBJ1-3, with 7 nucleotides matching TRBD1. The CDR3 sequence is 15 residues long. Looked up from germline, CDR1 is MDHEN and CDR2 is SYDVKM. V was clipped by 4 bases and J by 3 bases; unmatched bases: 6. CDR3 sequence reads: CASSSRTGVGNTIYF. In DNA, the CDR3 is TGTGCCAGCAGTTCACGGACAGGCGTTGGAAACACCATATATTTT.

The chain has TRBV15 and TRBJ1-3; the D is unclear. The CDR3 is 13 amino acids. Germline V CDR1 and CDR2: LNHNV, YYDKDF (reference sequence). V lost 5 bases, J lost 0 bases, and 5 bases lay in between. This CDR3 reads CATSLFSGNTIYF. CDR3 in DNA: TGTGCCACCAGCCTCTTCTCTGGAAACACCATATATTTT. The variable domain in full, with the rest retrieved from reference TRBV15 and TRBJ1-3, is DAMVIQNPRYQVTQFGKPVTLSCSQTLNHNVMYWYQQKSSQAPKLLFHYYDKDFNNEADTPDNFQSRRPNTSFCFLDIRSPGLGDTAMYLCATSLFSGNTIYFGEGSWLTVV.

This chain links TRBV7-2 with TRBJ2-1; TRBD2 matches 7 bases. The V gene's germline CDR1 is SGHTA and CDR2 FQGNSA. The J segment lost 8 bases and the V segment lost 0 bases, leaving 4 bases of the junction unmatched. This CDR3 has 14 residues. The CDR3 nucleotides are TGTGCCAGCAGCTTAGCCGGGAGGATCCATGAGCAGTTCTTC. Residues: CASSLAGRIHEQFF.

The chain links TRBV11-2 to TRBJ1-4; a possible D gene is TRBD1 (6 bases). The V gene lost 6 bases and the J gene lost 0 bases, with 14 bases spanning the gap. The germline V gene has CDR1 SGHAT and CDR2 FQNNGV. This CDR3 has 16 amino acids. The CDR3 region is CASRQTRGTTNEKLFF. The CDR3 bases are TGTGCCAGCAGACAGACCAGGGGTACAACTAATGAAAAACTGTTTTTT.

The rearrangement links TRBV29-1 to TRBJ1-4; D possibly corresponds to TRBD1 (5 bases). The CDR3 is 12 amino acids. Germline V CDR1 and CDR2: SQVTM, ANQGSEA. Between the trimmed V and J ends, which lost 5 bases and 8 bases, there was a span of 12 bases. CDR3 residues: CSVWGSGEKLFF. The CDR3 bases are TGCAGCGTTTGGGGCTCAGGAGAAAAACTGTTTTTT.

The rearrangement links TRBV7-3 to TRBJ2-2, with 8 bases matching TRBD1. The CDR3 has 14 residues. Germline V CDR1 and CDR2: SGHTA, FQGTGA. Trimming removed 8 bases from V and 7 bases from J; junction bases left unmatched: 9. CDR3 protein: CASEAEGQDGELFF. The DNA of the CDR3 is TGTGCCAGCGAGGCGGAGGGACAGGACGGGGAGCTGTTTTTT.

The J gene is TRBJ1-1, the V gene TRBV27, with D hard to call. V was trimmed by 2 bases and J by 0 bases, leaving 7 bases between them. Germline V gene sequence: CDR1 MNHEY, CDR2 SMNVEV (reference sequence). The CDR3 contains 14 residues. The CDR3 bases are TGTGCCAGCAGTTTAGTCGGGATGAACACTGAAGCTTTCTTT. Protein: CASSLVGMNTEAFF.

The chain combines TRBV19 with TRBJ2-1; 7 nucleotides align to TRBD2. This CDR3 has 12 residues. From germline, CDR1 is LNHDA and CDR2 SQIVND (reference sequence). J was trimmed by 9 bases and V by 10 bases; bases with no gene match: 9. In DNA, the CDR3 is TGTGCCACTGTCCCGGGGAGGGGTGAGCAGTTCTTC. This sequence encodes CATVPGRGEQFF.

This clone showed up just a few times. The chain is built from TRBV29-1 and TRBJ2-3; a possible D gene is TRBD2 (6 bases). The CDR3 totals 14 residues. The V end was cut by 6 bases, the J end by 6 bases, with 19 bases between. Germline loops: CDR1 SQVTM, CDR2 ANQGSEA. The CDR3 bases are TGCAGCGTGGAGATTGGGGGGTTGTGGGATACGCAGTATTTT. This sequence encodes CSVEIGGLWDTQYF.

This clone was picked up a small number of times. V and J are TRBV7-9 and TRBJ2-7; 8 bases line up with TRBD2. This CDR3 is built from 14 residues. V lost 6 bases and J lost 7; bases outside the gene matches: 11. Germline CDR1 SEHNR, CDR2 FQNEAQ (reference sequence). CDR3 nucleotide sequence: TGTGCCAGCAGGGCGGGAGCGGGGGATGGGGAGCAGTACTTC. It encodes CASRAGAGDGEQYF.

The chain links TRBV10-2 to TRBJ1-5; no firm D call. This CDR3 comprises 14 residues. Per germline, CDR1 WSHSY and CDR2 SAAADI. The V end was cut by 3 bases, the J end by 2 bases, with 8 bases between. The CDR3 region has the DNA TGCGCCAGCAGTGATCACGAGGGCAATCAGCCCCAGCATTTT. It is translated as CASSDHEGNQPQHF.

This chain connects TRBV7-6 to TRBJ1-3; TRBD1 matches 7 bases. This CDR3 is 14 amino acids long. The junction had 2 bases not matched to a gene; V was cut back by 6 bases and J by 0 bases. Germline values: CDR1 SGHVS, CDR2 FNYEAQ. CDR3 amino acids: CASRRTGSGNTIYF. The CDR3 DNA reads as TGTGCCAGCAGGAGGACAGGCTCTGGAAACACCATATATTTT. Full variable domain (rest looked up from reference TRBV7-6 and TRBJ1-3): GAGVSQSPRYKVTKRGQDVALRCDPISGHVSLYWYRQALGQGPEFLTYFNYEAQQDKSGLPNDRFSAERPEGSISTLTIQRTEQRDSAMYRCASRRTGSGNTIYFGEGSWLTVV.